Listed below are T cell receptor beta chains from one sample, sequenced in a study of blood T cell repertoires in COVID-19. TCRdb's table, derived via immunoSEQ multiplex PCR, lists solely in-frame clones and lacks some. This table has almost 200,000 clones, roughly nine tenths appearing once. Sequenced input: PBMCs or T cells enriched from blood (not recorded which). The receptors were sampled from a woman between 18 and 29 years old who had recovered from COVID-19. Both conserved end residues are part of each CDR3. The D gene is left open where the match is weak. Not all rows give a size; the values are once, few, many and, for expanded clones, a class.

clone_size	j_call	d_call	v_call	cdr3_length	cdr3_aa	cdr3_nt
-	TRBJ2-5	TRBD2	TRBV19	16	CASRPASGAPQETQYF	TGTGCCAGTCGACCCGCTAGCGGGGCCCCACAAGAGACCCAGTACTTC
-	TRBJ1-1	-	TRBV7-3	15	CASSSTGNQGTEAFF	TGTGCCAGCAGCTCCACAGGGAATCAGGGGACTGAAGCTTTCTTT
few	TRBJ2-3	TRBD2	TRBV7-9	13	CASRLAGADTQYF	TGTGCCAGCAGGCTAGCGGGGGCAGATACGCAGTATTTT
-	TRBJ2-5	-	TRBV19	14	CASRQRESQETQYF	TGTGCCAGTAGGCAGAGGGAATCCCAAGAGACCCAGTACTTC
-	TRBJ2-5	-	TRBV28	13	CASSSGAGETQYF	TGTGCCAGCAGCTCAGGGGCCGGAGAGACCCAGTACTTC
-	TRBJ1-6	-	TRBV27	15	CASSLLAGLDSPLHF	TGTGCCAGCAGTTTACTTGCGGGTTTGGATTCACCCCTCCACTTT
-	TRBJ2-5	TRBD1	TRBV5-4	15	CASSSRRDRGETQYF	TGTGCCAGCAGCTCCCGAAGGGACAGGGGGGAGACCCAGTACTTC
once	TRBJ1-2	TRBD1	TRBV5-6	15	CASSAGGRGLYGYTF	TGTGCCAGCAGCGCCGGGGGCAGGGGGCTATATGGCTACACCTTC
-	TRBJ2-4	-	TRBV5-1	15	CASSKEGQTKNIQYF	TGCGCCAGCAGTAAGGAGGGGCAAACCAAAAACATTCAGTACTTC
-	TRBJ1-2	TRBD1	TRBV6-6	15	CASTKQGVFPYGYTF	TGTGCCAGCACCAAACAGGGGGTTTTTCCCTATGGCTACACCTTC
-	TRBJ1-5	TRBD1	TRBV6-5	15	CASRRGQGLGKPQHF	TGTGCCAGCAGAAGGGGACAGGGGCTGGGGAAGCCCCAGCATTTT
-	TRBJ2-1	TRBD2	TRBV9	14	CASTSSGGADEQFF	TGTGCCAGCACTAGTAGCGGGGGGGCCGATGAGCAGTTCTTC
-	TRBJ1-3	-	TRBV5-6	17	CASSYGRGMPSGNTIYF	TGTGCCAGCAGCTACGGCAGAGGAATGCCCTCTGGAAACACCATATATTTT
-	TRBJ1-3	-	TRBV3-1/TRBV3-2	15	CASSYRVVSGNTIYF	TGTGCCAGCAGCTACCGGGTCGTCTCTGGAAACACCATATATTTT
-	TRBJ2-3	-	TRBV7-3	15	CASTLTGGSADTQYF	TGTGCCAGCACCCTGACGGGGGGCAGCGCAGATACGCAGTATTTT
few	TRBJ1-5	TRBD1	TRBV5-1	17	CASSLGVTGGGDQPQHF	TGCGCCAGCAGCTTGGGGGTGACAGGGGGAGGCGATCAGCCCCAGCATTTT
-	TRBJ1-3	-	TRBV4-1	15	CASSQARGEGNTIYF	TGCGCCAGCAGCCAAGCCCGGGGAGAAGGGAACACCATATATTTT
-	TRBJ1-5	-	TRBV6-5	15	CASKRQGTSNQPQHF	TGTGCCAGCAAACGTCAGGGTACGAGCAATCAGCCCCAGCATTTT
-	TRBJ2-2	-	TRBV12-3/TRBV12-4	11	CASSRIGELFF	TGTGCCAGCAGTCGTATCGGGGAGCTGTTTTTT
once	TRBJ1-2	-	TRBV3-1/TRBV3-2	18	CASSLQSMVGSWAYGYTF	TGTGCCAGCAGCCTGCAATCGATGGTGGGGAGTTGGGCATATGGCTACACCTTC
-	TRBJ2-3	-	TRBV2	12	CASPDGADTQYF	TGTGCCAGCCCCGACGGGGCAGATACGCAGTATTTT
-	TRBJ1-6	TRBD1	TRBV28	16	CASSLVPGQYNSPLHF	TGTGCCAGCAGTCTTGTGCCGGGACAGTATAATTCACCCCTCCACTTT
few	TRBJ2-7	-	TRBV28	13	CASSGHESYEQYF	TGTGCCAGCAGTGGACACGAGTCTTACGAGCAGTACTTC
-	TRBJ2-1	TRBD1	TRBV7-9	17	CASSSPTGDRVDNEQFF	TGTGCCAGCAGCTCACCCACCGGGGACAGGGTGGACAATGAGCAGTTCTTC